Listed here are 19 T cell receptor beta chains from one sample, sequenced in a study of memory CD4+ T cells and cytomegalovirus serostatus. Assay: immunoSEQ multiplex PCR; the TCRdb copy retains only in-frame clones and omits some. The sample records about 100,000 clones, over 70% being singletons. The sort gate was single viable CD3+CD4+CD8-CD45RO+ cells for memory CD4+ T cells. Specimen: memory CD4+ T cells from blood. These receptors were obtained from an adult in good health and CMV-seropositive.

This chain connects TRBV5-1 to TRBJ2-3; 7 nucleotides line up with TRBD2. CDR3 length: 15 amino acids. The V and J ends lost 4 bases and 3 bases, in that order; junction bases with no gene match: 8. Germline V CDR1 and CDR2: SGHRS, YFSETQ. CDR3 in amino acids: CASSPRGGGTDTQYF. The DNA for the CDR3 is TGCGCCAGCAGCCCTAGGGGCGGGGGAACAGATACGCAGTATTTT. Full variable domain (missing parts from reference TRBV5-1 and TRBJ2-3): KAGVTQTPRYLIKTRGQQVTLSCSPISGHRSVSWYQQTPGQGLQFLFEYFSETQRNKGNFPGRFSGRQFSNSRSEMNVSTLELGDSALYLCASSPRGGGTDTQYFGPGTRLTVL.

V usage is TRBV4-1 and J usage is TRBJ2-3; no clear D gene. Trimming removed 0 bases from V and 10 bases from J, with 8 bases in between. The length of the CDR3 is 12 residues. The germline CDR1 and CDR2 sequences are MGHRA and YSYEKL. This CDR3 is CASSQEIGAQYF. CDR3 bases: TGCGCCAGCAGCCAAGAAATCGGTGCGCAGTATTTT.

This clone was seen only once. The CDR3 coding sequence is TGCGCCAGCAGCTTGGAAGCCCACACAGATACGCAGTATTTT. Translation: CASSLEAHTDTQYF. The V gene is TRBV5-1, the J gene TRBJ2-3; D remains unclear. The V end lost 0 bases, the J end lost 2 bases, and 7 bases lay between the germline ends. CDR3 size: 14 residues. Germline CDR1 SGHRS, CDR2 YFSETQ.

V is TRBV27 and J is TRBJ1-4; D is uncertain. This CDR3 is built from 13 residues. In germline, CDR1 is MNHEY, CDR2 SMNVEV (reference sequence). V dropped 5 bases and J dropped 8 bases, with 12 bases sitting between them. CDR3 DNA: TGTGCCAGCAGTCCGACACGACTCGAAAAACTGTTTTTT. The encoded protein is CASSPTRLEKLFF.

The V gene is TRBV5-4, the J gene TRBJ2-7; TRBD1 is a possible D gene (5 bases). Germline CDR1 SGHNT, CDR2 YYREEE (reference sequence). V was clipped by 0 bases and J by 3 bases, with 10 bases between them. The CDR3 has 14 amino acids. CDR3 nucleotide sequence: TGTGCCAGCAGCTTGGCGTCTCAGGGCTACGAGCAGTACTTC. This translates into CASSLASQGYEQYF.

V is TRBV7-2 and J is TRBJ1-5, with D perhaps TRBD1 (6 bases). CDR1 SGHTA and CDR2 FQGNSA come from the germline V gene. This CDR3 has 14 amino acids. With 8 bases removed from V and 3 bases from J, the gap between germline ends came to 14 bases. CDR3 bases: TGTGCCAGCTTGGGAGGGGGGGTCAATCAGCCCCAGCATTTT. Residues: CASLGGGVNQPQHF.

The rearrangement joins TRBV2 to TRBJ2-5; no clear D. Trimming left V 2 bases short and J 7 bases short, with 5 bases between. CDR1 and CDR2 from the germline V gene are SNHLY and FYNNEI. This CDR3 is 11 amino acids long. The CDR3 protein is CASSESGTQYF. The CDR3 DNA is TGTGCCAGCAGTGAATCGGGGACCCAGTACTTC.

The rearrangement joins TRBV15 to TRBJ1-4, with TRBD1 identical over 10 bases. Germline CDR1 LNHNV, CDR2 YYDKDF (reference sequence). CDR3 size: 16 residues. With V trimmed by 1 base and J by 6 bases, 5 bases remained unmatched. The CDR3 spells CATSRAKTGGDEKLFF. CDR3 coding DNA: TGTGCCACCAGCAGAGCCAAGACAGGGGGCGATGAAAAACTGTTTTTT. Full variable domain (outside the CDR3, taken from reference TRBV15 and TRBJ1-4): DAMVIQNPRYQVTQFGKPVTLSCSQTLNHNVMYWYQQKSSQAPKLLFHYYDKDFNNEADTPDNFQSRRPNTSFCFLDIRSPGLGDTAMYLCATSRAKTGGDEKLFFGSGTQLSVL.

This clone was counted between two and nine times. Written as DNA, the CDR3 is TGTGCCAGCAGTTTCGGACTGAAACAGACCCAGTACTTC. This gives the protein CASSFGLKQTQYF. The genes are TRBV28 and TRBJ2-5; D perhaps matches TRBD2 (5 bases). CDR1 and CDR2 (germline): MDHEN, SYDVKM. This CDR3 is built from 13 residues. Trimming removed 3 bases from V and 6 bases from J, with 11 bases in between.

This clone was seen a few times. The chain uses TRBV10-3 and TRBJ1-3; perhaps TRBD1 as D (6 bases). The CDR3 extends over 13 amino acids. Trimming removed 7 bases at V and 8 bases at J, with 15 bases between. CDR1 and CDR2 (germline): ENHRY, SYGVKD. In nucleotides, the CDR3 is TGTGCCATCAAACAGGGCGGAGACTACACCATATATTTT. It translates to CAIKQGGDYTIYF.

The chain carries TRBV5-1 and TRBJ2-7; tentatively, D is TRBD2 (7 bases). Trimming left V 4 bases short and J 1 base short, with 12 bases between. The CDR3 is made up of 14 amino acids. CDR1 and CDR2 from the germline V gene are SGHRS and YFSETQ. CDR3: CASSQGGDSYEQYF. CDR3 DNA sequence: TGCGCCAGCAGCCAAGGGGGGGATTCCTACGAGCAGTACTTC.

The chain has TRBV27 and TRBJ2-2; D may match TRBD1 or TRBD2 (5 bases each). CDR1 and CDR2 from the germline V gene are MNHEY and SMNVEV (reference sequence). This CDR3 region has 15 residues. V lost 5 bases to trimming and J lost 0 bases, with 10 bases between them. Here the CDR3 DNA reads TGTGCCAGCAGTCTGAGGGGAGCGAACACCGGGGAGCTGTTTTTT. It is translated as CASSLRGANTGELFF.

In this sample, this clone turned up a few times. J is TRBJ1-1 and V is TRBV11-2, with a weak D call TRBD1 (5 bases). V was pared by 2 bases and J by 3 bases, with 22 bases between. This CDR3 is 18 amino acids long. Germline lookup yields CDR1 SGHAT and CDR2 FQNNGV. CDR3 bases: TGTGCCAGCAGCTTAAAATCTCCGCCAGGGACTAGAGACACTGAAGCTTTCTTT. Translating gives CASSLKSPPGTRDTEAFF.

This chain uses TRBV5-1 with TRBJ1-2; D call uncertain. Trimming took off 2 bases at V and 0 bases at J, with 8 bases between the two ends. This CDR3 has 14 amino acids. Germline lookup yields CDR1 SGHRS and CDR2 YFSETQ. CDR3 DNA: TGCGCCAGCAGCTTAAGTTATACTAACTATGGCTACACCTTC. Protein: CASSLSYTNYGYTF.

This clone was observed a handful of times. The chain is built from TRBV29-1 and TRBJ2-3; D gene uncertain. The CDR3 runs to 14 residues. Trimming left V 5 bases short and J 1 base short, with 13 bases between. Germline loops: CDR1 SQVTM, CDR2 ANQGSEA. The CDR3 loop reads CSVRRTQRTDTQYF. The CDR3 DNA follows: TGCAGCGTTCGTAGGACCCAACGCACAGATACGCAGTATTTT.

V is TRBV19 and J is TRBJ1-2, with D perhaps matching TRBD1 (6 bases). Germline CDR1 reads LNHDA; CDR2 reads SQIVND (reference sequence). Trimming took off 3 bases at V and 2 bases at J, with 13 bases between the two ends. The CDR3 sequence is 15 residues long. As DNA, the CDR3 is TGTGCCAGTAGTATGGGGGCCATCCCCAACTATGGCTACACCTTC. Protein sequence: CASSMGAIPNYGYTF.

The chain is built from TRBV6-1 and TRBJ2-3, with 8 bases lining up with TRBD1. The germline V gene encodes CDR1 MNHNS and CDR2 SASEGT. The CDR3 is made up of 17 amino acids. The trim removed 3 bases at V and 2 bases at J, leaving 10 bases unmatched. Here the CDR3 reads CASSEDGQGTPTDTQYF. CDR3 nucleotides: TGTGCCAGCAGTGAGGACGGACAGGGAACACCCACAGATACGCAGTATTTT.

The chain recombines TRBV2 with TRBJ1-2, with unresolved D. V was clipped by 7 bases and J by 5 bases, with 11 bases between them. Per the germline V gene, CDR1 is SNHLY and CDR2 is FYNNEI. The CDR3 extends over 12 amino acids. The CDR3 is CASTPSLYGYTF. The DNA of the CDR3 is TGTGCCAGCACCCCGAGTCTTTATGGCTACACCTTC.

The rearrangement links TRBV7-9 to TRBJ2-3; 10 nucleotides line up with TRBD2. V shed 2 bases and J 5 bases; nucleotides not matched to a gene: 7. The CDR3 contains 16 residues. CDR1 SEHNR and CDR2 FQNEAQ come from the germline V gene (reference sequence). In DNA form, the CDR3 reads TGTGCCAGCAGCTTAATAAGTGCTAGCGGGAGAGATACGCAGTATTTT. Translation: CASSLISASGRDTQYF.